Sequencing of this T cell receptor beta chain was carried out in a study of blood T cell repertoires in COVID-19. Background on the study: There were acute and convalescent COVID-19 samples, and they came from the United States, Italy and Spain. T cells, B-cell-depleted T cells, or PBMCs provided the cDNA or gDNA that served as material.

The CDR3 totals 15 residues. Germline V lookup: CDR1 SNHLY, CDR2 FYNNEI. The V and J ends lost 5 bases and 6 bases, in that order; junction bases with no gene match: 11. Cohort placement rested on clinical history that participants reported themselves. In the original processing: Amplification with reference gene primers provided the estimates of nucleated cell counts. The method was immunoSEQ multiplex PCR; TCRdb's version includes in-frame clones alone and lacks a portion of them. That table gives V, J and clone size, and the DNA gave D and trimming. Among roughly 430,000 clones listed, around 90% were seen once.

Input material: PBMCs or T cells enriched from blood (not recorded which). The chain carries TRBV2 and TRBJ1-2, with TRBD1 matching 8 bases. This sequence originates from a woman in her thirties or forties with acute COVID-19. CDR3 nucleotide sequence: TGTGCCAGCAGTACCCGGACAGGGAGGGGGGATGGCTACACCTTC. Translating it yields CASSTRTGRGDGYTF.